These T cell receptor beta chains were read from a single sample in a study of glioma-infiltrating T cells after dendritic cell vaccination. The assay was immunoSEQ multiplex PCR, and TCRdb's table has in-frame clones only and misses some. The table has tens of thousands of clones, about nine tenths seen once. The specimen was blood, collected after dendritic cell vaccination. Receptor source: a human donor with glioblastoma. Each CDR3 is given with its conserved first and last residue. A D gene is named only where the DNA matches it firmly. The size entry is marked missing in some rows and otherwise reads once, few, many or a size class.

d_call	j_call	v_call	clone_size	cdr3_nt	cdr3_aa
TRBD1	TRBJ1-6	TRBV5-1	.	TGCGCCAGCAGCTTGGGACAGGGTGGCAGATCACCCCTCCACTTT	CASSLGQGGRSPLHF
.	TRBJ2-7	TRBV5-1	once	TGCGCCAGCAGCTTGGGCGGCGCAGGGCTCGAGCAGTACTTC	CASSLGGAGLEQYF
TRBD1	TRBJ2-7	TRBV7-9	few	TGTGCCAGCAGCCCCCGGGACAGGGACACCTACGAGCAGTACTTC	CASSPRDRDTYEQYF
.	TRBJ2-5	TRBV4-3	.	TGCGCCAGCAGTCGGGACACTAGCCAAGAGACCCAGTACTTC	CASSRDTSQETQYF
.	TRBJ2-3	TRBV7-8	.	TGTGCCAGCAGCTTGAGGGGGTCAGATACGCAGTATTTT	CASSLRGSDTQYF
TRBD1	TRBJ2-7	TRBV5-6	.	TGTGCCAGCAGCTTCCGGACTCCCCGGACAGGGTGGAAACACGAGCAGTACTTC	CASSFRTPRTGWKHEQYF
.	TRBJ1-6	TRBV5-5	.	TGTGCCAGCAGCTGGGACACGACAGGACCACCCCTCCACTTT	CASSWDTTGPPLHF
.	TRBJ2-1	TRBV7-3	.	TGTGCCAGCAGCCCGCAACTAGAGAATGAGCAGTTCTTC	CASSPQLENEQFF
.	TRBJ2-7	TRBV7-9	.	TGTGCCAGCAGCTTAGTCAACTCCTACGAGCAGTACTTC	CASSLVNSYEQYF
.	TRBJ1-3	TRBV9	few	TGTGCCAGCAGCGTAGGGACAGACTCTGGAAACACCATATATTTT	CASSVGTDSGNTIYF
TRBD1	TRBJ2-1	TRBV6-6	once	TGTGCCAGCAGATTAGGGAGTACAGGGGGCTACAATGAGCAGTTCTTC	CASRLGSTGGYNEQFF
TRBD1	TRBJ2-7	TRBV6-1	.	TGTGCCAGCAGTGAAGCGGACAGGAAATTCTACGAGCAGTACTTC	CASSEADRKFYEQYF
.	TRBJ2-5	TRBV27	.	TGTGCCAGCAGACCTGCGGCGGGAATTGAGACCCAGTACTTC	CASRPAAGIETQYF
.	TRBJ2-5	TRBV7-3	.	TGTGCCAGCAGCTCAACTACGGGAGAGACCCAGTACTTC	CASSSTTGETQYF
TRBD2	TRBJ2-1	TRBV29-1	.	TGCAGCGCTTCTGTAGCGGGGGCCGTGCAGTTCTTC	CSASVAGAVQFF
.	TRBJ2-7	TRBV7-3	.	TGTGCCAGCAGCAGACAGGGAGGATACGAGCAGTACTTC	CASSRQGGYEQYF
TRBD1	TRBJ1-2	TRBV30	.	TGTGCCTGGAGTACCGGGACAGGGGGGGACTATGGCTACACCTTC	CAWSTGTGGDYGYTF
TRBD2	TRBJ2-3	TRBV19	.	TGTGCCAGTAGTATGTCAAAACGACTAGCGGGAGGGACCACAGATACGCAGTATTTT	CASSMSKRLAGGTTDTQYF
.	TRBJ2-3	TRBV5-1	.	TGCGCCAGCAGCTTGGGGCTAGCGTCTCCAGATACGCAGTATTTT	CASSLGLASPDTQYF
.	TRBJ2-3	TRBV5-1	.	TGCGCCAGCAGCCAATCTCAACCCGGAGATACGCAGTATTTT	CASSQSQPGDTQYF
TRBD2	TRBJ2-1	TRBV10-1	once	TGCGCCAGCAGTGAGACTAGCGATTTTGGGGATGAGCAGTTCTTC	CASSETSDFGDEQFF
TRBD2	TRBJ2-3	TRBV5-1	.	TGCGCCAGCAGCTTCGGGACTAGCGGGAAAACAGATACGCAGTATTTT	CASSFGTSGKTDTQYF